This note documents a single TCR beta chain sequence. These data originate in a study of cytomegalovirus exposure and HLA in healthy donors. PCR employed 60 Vbeta and 13 Jbeta primers. Profiled with immunoSEQ multiplex PCR; TCRdb holds only in-frame clones, not every one. The table lists under 150,000 clones, around four fifths of them singletons. Germline values: CDR1 SGHRS, CDR2 YFSETQ. With 1 base clipped from V and 0 bases from J, the junction kept 9 bases outside the gene matches. This CDR3 comprises 18 residues. The TCR was taken from a boy younger than 18 in good health and CMV-seronegative. Sequences were obtained from PBMCs. The rearrangement uses TRBV5-1 and TRBJ2-5; TRBD2 matches at 10 bases. The CDR3 DNA follows: TGCGCCAGCAGCTTGTGGACTAGCGGAGAACCGTACCAAGAGACCCAGTACTTC. This translates into CASSLWTSGEPYQETQYF.